The rows below give T cell receptor beta chains drawn from one sample of a study of blood T cell repertoires in COVID-19. This table comes from immunoSEQ multiplex PCR, and its TCRdb copy is limited to in-frame clones, with some not included. The sample lists about 220,000 clones; 80% were seen once. Sample: peripheral blood. The receptor set was obtained from a woman aged 65 to 85 with acute or convalescent COVID-19. CDR3s include the opening cysteine and the closing phenylalanine or tryptophan. A D gene is named only where the DNA matches it firmly. The size of a clone is reported for some rows only, either as once, few or many, or as a class for expanded clones.

D gene	clone size	V gene	J gene	CDR3 protein	CDR3 DNA
NA	NA	TRBV19	TRBJ1-3	CASMQASSGNTIYF	TGTGCCAGTATGCAGGCCTCCTCTGGAAACACCATATATTTT
TRBD2	NA	TRBV24-1	TRBJ2-1	CATSAGGGGPYNEQFF	TGTGCCACCAGCGCCGGCGGCGGGGGTCCGTACAATGAGCAGTTCTTC
TRBD2	NA	TRBV7-9	TRBJ2-3	CASSSLAGGRTDTQYF	TGTGCCAGCAGCTCCCTAGCGGGGGGGCGAACAGATACGCAGTATTTT
NA	few	TRBV12-3/TRBV12-4	TRBJ2-3	CASGPGDTQYF	TGTGCCAGCGGCCCAGGAGATACGCAGTATTTT
TRBD2	NA	TRBV6-2/TRBV6-3	TRBJ2-1	CASSYYSTAGGDNEQFF	TGTGCCAGCAGTTACTATTCGACTGCGGGGGGGGACAATGAGCAGTTCTTC
TRBD2	NA	TRBV11-2	TRBJ2-1	CASSLDTRGGEQFF	TGTGCCAGCAGCTTAGATACGCGGGGGGGTGAGCAGTTCTTC
TRBD1	NA	TRBV19	TRBJ1-5	CASSPGTGWQPQHF	TGTGCCAGTAGTCCGGGGACAGGGTGGCAGCCCCAGCATTTT
TRBD2	once	TRBV4-3	TRBJ2-1	CASSPVIAGAGEQFF	TGCGCCAGCAGCCCCGTAATAGCGGGGGCGGGGGAGCAGTTCTTC
NA	NA	TRBV24-1	TRBJ2-2	CATSAGDRGVNTGELFF	TGTGCCACCAGTGCAGGGGACCGTGGGGTTAACACCGGGGAGCTGTTTTTT
TRBD1	few	TRBV7-2	TRBJ1-6	CASSPRQGRGSPLHF	TGTGCCAGCAGCCCCAGACAGGGCCGCGGGTCACCCCTCCACTTT
NA	NA	TRBV7-2	TRBJ2-7	CASSLNTGEQYF	TGTGCCAGCAGCTTAAACACGGGAGAGCAGTACTTC
NA	NA	TRBV6-5	TRBJ2-5	CASSPTLEAGKTQYF	TGTGCCAGCAGTCCGACCCTGGAGGCTGGTAAGACCCAGTACTTC
TRBD1	NA	TRBV7-8	TRBJ1-5	CASSLGHRDRGRRSPQHF	TGTGCCAGCAGCTTAGGCCACCGGGACAGGGGGCGAAGGAGCCCCCAGCATTTT
NA	NA	TRBV19	TRBJ2-5	CASSMDRGRETQYF	TGTGCCAGTAGTATGGATAGAGGTCGGGAGACCCAGTACTTC
NA	many	TRBV10-1	TRBJ2-3	CASSARQGGADTQYF	TGCGCCAGCAGTGCCCGGCAGGGGGGAGCAGATACGCAGTATTTT
NA	NA	TRBV14	TRBJ1-1	CASSLGTEAFF	TGTGCCAGCAGCCTAGGGACAGAAGCTTTCTTT
NA	NA	TRBV2	TRBJ2-7	CASSAQGYEQYF	TGTGCCAGCAGCGCACAGGGCTACGAGCAGTACTTC
NA	NA	TRBV2	TRBJ1-4	CASSDSLVGGTNEKLFF	TGTGCCAGCAGTGATTCGCTCGTCGGGGGAACTAATGAAAAACTGTTTTTT
TRBD2	NA	TRBV7-2	TRBJ2-5	CASSLSGGNWETQYF	TGTGCCAGCAGCCTTAGCGGGGGGAACTGGGAGACCCAGTACTTC
NA	NA	TRBV5-1	TRBJ1-6	CASSLGADSLGAPLHF	TGCGCCAGCAGCTTGGGTGCGGACAGCTTAGGGGCGCCCCTCCACTTT
NA	NA	TRBV19	TRBJ1-1	CASTRGGRDTEAFF	TGTGCCAGTACCAGGGGAGGGCGAGACACTGAAGCTTTCTTT
TRBD2	NA	TRBV19	TRBJ2-5	CASSMGGAEETQYF	TGTGCCAGTAGTATGGGAGGGGCGGAAGAGACCCAGTACTTC
NA	NA	TRBV5-1	TRBJ2-3	CASSLGVMSTDTQYF	TGCGCCAGCAGCTTAGGGGTCATGAGCACAGATACGCAGTATTTT
NA	few	TRBV5-1	TRBJ1-4	CASSPGATNEKLFF	TGCGCCAGCAGCCCGGGAGCAACTAATGAAAAACTGTTTTTT
NA	NA	TRBV29-1	TRBJ1-1	CSAVTGNTEAFF	TGCAGCGCAGTGACGGGGAACACTGAAGCTTTCTTT
NA	NA	TRBV6-1	TRBJ1-5	CASSETVAGRWNQPQHF	TGTGCCAGCAGTGAAACGGTTGCAGGGCGGTGGAATCAGCCCCAGCATTTT
TRBD1	NA	TRBV7-3	TRBJ2-5	CASSRDRQETQYF	TGTGCCAGCAGCCGGGACAGGCAAGAGACCCAGTACTTC
TRBD1	NA	TRBV11-2	TRBJ1-6	CASSLSLTGGGSPLHF	TGTGCCAGCAGCTTATCCCTGACAGGGGGCGGGTCACCCCTCCACTTT
NA	NA	TRBV27	TRBJ2-2	CAIPGSGELFF	TGTGCCATTCCTGGCTCCGGGGAGCTGTTTTTT
NA	NA	TRBV5-1	TRBJ1-3	CASSLGDISGNTIYF	TGCGCCAGCAGCTTGGGGGACATCTCTGGAAACACCATATATTTT
TRBD2	few	TRBV10-3	TRBJ2-7	CAISESGTSGSYEQYF	TGTGCCATCAGTGAGTCGGGGACTAGCGGGTCCTACGAGCAGTACTTC
TRBD1	few	TRBV7-6	TRBJ2-7	CASSLAQPTGRTLEQYF	TGTGCCAGCAGCTTAGCCCAACCGACAGGGCGAACTCTCGAGCAGTACTTC
NA	NA	TRBV3-1/TRBV3-2	TRBJ2-3	CASSRWDKDTQYF	TGTGCCAGCAGCCGTTGGGACAAAGATACGCAGTATTTT
TRBD2	NA	TRBV18	TRBJ2-7	CASSPTSGPAYEQYF	TGTGCCAGCTCACCGACTAGCGGGCCGGCCTACGAGCAGTACTTC
TRBD2	NA	TRBV6-5	TRBJ2-5	CASSWAGGTYQETQYF	TGTGCCAGCAGTTGGGCGGGGGGGACGTACCAAGAGACCCAGTACTTC
TRBD1	once	TRBV7-6	TRBJ1-2	CASSAQGALANYGYTF	TGTGCCAGCAGCGCCCAGGGGGCCCTAGCTAACTATGGCTACACCTTC
TRBD2	NA	TRBV7-8	TRBJ2-3	CASSLASGGGSATQYF	TGTGCCAGCAGCTTAGCTAGCGGGGGAGGTTCAGCTACGCAGTATTTT
NA	many	TRBV24-1	TRBJ2-7	CATSDLSGDEQYF	TGTGCCACCAGTGACCTAAGCGGAGACGAGCAGTACTTC
NA	NA	TRBV11-2	TRBJ2-5	CASSSSPGSQETQYF	TGTGCCAGCAGTTCAAGCCCCGGGAGTCAAGAGACCCAGTACTTC
NA	once	TRBV5-1	TRBJ2-2	CASSFTSPNTGELFF	TGCGCCAGCAGTTTTACTAGCCCGAACACCGGGGAGCTGTTTTTT
NA	NA	TRBV18	TRBJ2-2	CASSPQQENTGELFF	TGTGCCAGCTCACCGCAACAGGAGAACACCGGGGAGCTGTTTTTT
TRBD1	few	TRBV7-6	TRBJ1-4	CASSLGGQATNEKLFF	TGTGCCAGCAGCTTAGGGGGACAGGCAACTAATGAAAAACTGTTTTTT
NA	once	TRBV6-1	TRBJ1-2	CASSERAGPAGGYTF	TGTGCCAGCAGTGAACGTGCAGGTCCGGCGGGCGGCTACACCTTC
TRBD1	few	TRBV3-1/TRBV3-2	TRBJ1-3	CASSQDTGDSGNTIYF	TGTGCCAGCAGCCAAGATACAGGGGACTCTGGAAACACCATATATTTT
NA	NA	TRBV7-9	TRBJ1-6	CASNRREASPLHF	TGTGCCAGCAATCGCAGGGAGGCGTCACCCCTCCACTTT
NA	NA	TRBV5-1	TRBJ2-5	CASSSVTGEETQYF	TGCGCCAGCAGCTCCGTGACAGGAGAGGAGACCCAGTACTTC
TRBD1	NA	TRBV25-1	TRBJ2-7	CASSELRYRGYEQYF	TGTGCCAGCAGTGAATTAAGGTACAGGGGCTACGAGCAGTACTTC
TRBD1	NA	TRBV3-1/TRBV3-2	TRBJ1-4	CASSQGTGKGKLFF	TGTGCCAGCTCCCAAGGGACAGGGAAAGGAAAACTGTTTTTT
NA	NA	TRBV19	TRBJ2-5	CASSITGGPAETQYF	TGTGCCAGTAGTATAACCGGGGGGCCAGCAGAGACCCAGTACTTC
TRBD1	NA	TRBV11-2	TRBJ1-2	CASSAAGTDTYGYTF	TGTGCCAGCAGCGCTGCCGGGACAGATACTTATGGCTACACCTTC
NA	NA	TRBV7-9	TRBJ2-7	CASSSGTTTYEQYF	TGTGCCAGCAGCTCCGGAACTACAACCTACGAGCAGTACTTC
TRBD2	once	TRBV5-5	TRBJ2-5	CASSLGDLSGAAGETQYF	TGTGCCAGCAGCTTAGGAGACCTTAGCGGGGCCGCCGGGGAGACCCAGTACTTC
TRBD1	NA	TRBV6-2/TRBV6-3	TRBJ2-7	CASSSPGQGAKEQYF	TGTGCCAGCAGTTCTCCGGGACAGGGGGCAAAAGAGCAGTACTTC